The clone carrying this T cell receptor (beta chain) has just a few counts. The target antigen is unknown. The entry originates in a study of tumor-infiltrating T cells and Merkel cell polyomavirus. Study-wide background: The study examined CD8+ T cells specific for the Merkel cell polyomavirus KLL epitope.

Sequencing was performed with immunoSEQ multiplex PCR; in TCRdb, only in-frame clones are kept and a portion is missing. Counted here are 20,000 to 30,000 clones, approximately 90% occurring once; the ten biggest clones make up roughly 2.7%. Germline V lookup: CDR1 WSHSY, CDR2 SAAADI. The CDR3 spans 13 residues. Trimming took 5 bases from V and 2 from J; bases not matched to a gene: 2. General study findings and limits: Few patients were studied, which limits the findings. Among about 430 unique KLL-specific TRB sequences, only one clonotype was public.

Every patient's tumor was robustly positive for Merkel cell polyomavirus Large T antigen on immunohistochemistry. All patients were Caucasian, median age roughly 69, range 50 to 77. J is TRBJ2-7 and V is TRBV10-2; 8 nucleotides match TRBD2. Sequencing input: lymph node tissue. This receptor was identified in a man over 45 with Merkel cell carcinoma. The CDR3 is CASSRAGAYEQYF. Here the CDR3 DNA reads TGCGCCAGCAGTAGAGCGGGAGCCTACGAGCAGTACTTC.